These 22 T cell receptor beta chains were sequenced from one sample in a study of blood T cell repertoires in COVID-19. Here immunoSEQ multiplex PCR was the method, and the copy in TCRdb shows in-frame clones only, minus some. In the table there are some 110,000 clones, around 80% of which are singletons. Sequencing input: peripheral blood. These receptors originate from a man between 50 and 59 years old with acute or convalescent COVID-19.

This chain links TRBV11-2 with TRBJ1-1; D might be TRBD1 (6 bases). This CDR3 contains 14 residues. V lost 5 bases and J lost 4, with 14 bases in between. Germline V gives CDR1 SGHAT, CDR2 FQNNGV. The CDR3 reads CASSLITGSTEAFF. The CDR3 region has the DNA TGTGCCAGCAGCCTTATCACAGGGAGCACTGAAGCTTTCTTT.

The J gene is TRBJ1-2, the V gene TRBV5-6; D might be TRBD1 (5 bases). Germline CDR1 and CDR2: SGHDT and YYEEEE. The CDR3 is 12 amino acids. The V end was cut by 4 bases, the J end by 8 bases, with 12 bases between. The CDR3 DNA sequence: TGTGCCAGCAGCCTGAGACAGAGGGGCTACACCTTC. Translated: CASSLRQRGYTF.

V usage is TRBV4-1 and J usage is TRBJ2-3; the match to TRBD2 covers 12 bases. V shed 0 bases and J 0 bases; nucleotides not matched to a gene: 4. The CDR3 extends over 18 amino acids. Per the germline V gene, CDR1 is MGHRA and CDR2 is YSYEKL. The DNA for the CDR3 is TGCGCCAGCAGCCAAGACCGAGGGACTAGCGGGAGCACAGATACGCAGTATTTT. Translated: CASSQDRGTSGSTDTQYF.

The CDR3 is CASSTITGREGRNEQFF. CDR3 DNA sequence: TGTGCCAGCAGTACAATAACCGGACGGGAGGGCCGGAATGAGCAGTTCTTC. The chain has TRBV7-3 and TRBJ2-1; 8 positions match TRBD2. The germline CDR1 and CDR2 sequences are SGHTA and FQGTGA. This CDR3 has 17 amino acids. The junction had 17 bases not matched to a gene; V was cut back by 6 bases and J by 7 bases.

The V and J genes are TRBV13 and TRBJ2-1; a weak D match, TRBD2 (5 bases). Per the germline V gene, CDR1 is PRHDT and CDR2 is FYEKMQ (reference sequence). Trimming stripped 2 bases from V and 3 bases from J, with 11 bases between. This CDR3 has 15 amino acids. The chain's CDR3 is CASSLRTPGYNEQFF. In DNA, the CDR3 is TGTGCCAGCAGCTTAAGGACTCCCGGCTACAATGAGCAGTTCTTC.

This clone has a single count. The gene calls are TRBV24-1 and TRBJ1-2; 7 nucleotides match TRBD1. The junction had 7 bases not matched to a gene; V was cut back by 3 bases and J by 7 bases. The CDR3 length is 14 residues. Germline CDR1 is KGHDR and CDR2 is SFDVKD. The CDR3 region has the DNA TGTGCCACCAGTGATCGGACAGGCTTCGGTGGCTACACCTTC. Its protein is CATSDRTGFGGYTF.

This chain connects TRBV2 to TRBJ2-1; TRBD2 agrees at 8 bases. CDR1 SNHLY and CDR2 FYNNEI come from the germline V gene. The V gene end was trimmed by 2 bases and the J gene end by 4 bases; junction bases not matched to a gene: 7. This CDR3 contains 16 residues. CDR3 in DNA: TGTGCCAGCAGTGAAACCGCGGGGGGTTGGTACAATGAGCAGTTCTTC. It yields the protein CASSETAGGWYNEQFF. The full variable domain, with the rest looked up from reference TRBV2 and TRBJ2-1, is EPEVTQTPSHQVTQMGQEVILRCVPISNHLYFYWYRQILGQKVEFLVSFYNNEISEKSEIFDDQFSVERPDGSNFTLKIRSTKLEDSAMYFCASSETAGGWYNEQFFGPGTRLTVL.

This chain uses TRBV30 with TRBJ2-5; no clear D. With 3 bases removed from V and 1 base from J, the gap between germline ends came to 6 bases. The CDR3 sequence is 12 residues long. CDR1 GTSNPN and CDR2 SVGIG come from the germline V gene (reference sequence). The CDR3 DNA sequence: TGTGCCTGGAGCAAGCTCCAAGAGACCCAGTACTTC. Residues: CAWSKLQETQYF.

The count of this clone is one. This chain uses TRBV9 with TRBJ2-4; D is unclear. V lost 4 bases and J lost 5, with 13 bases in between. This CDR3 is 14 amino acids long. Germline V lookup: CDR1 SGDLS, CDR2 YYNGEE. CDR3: CASSLTALENIQYF. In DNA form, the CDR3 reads TGTGCCAGCAGCCTTACAGCCCTTGAAAACATTCAGTACTTC.

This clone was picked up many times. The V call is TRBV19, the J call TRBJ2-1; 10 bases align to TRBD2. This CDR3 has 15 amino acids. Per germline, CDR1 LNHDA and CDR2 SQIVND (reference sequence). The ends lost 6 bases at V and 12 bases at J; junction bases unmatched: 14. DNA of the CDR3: TGTGCCAGTAGCCCACCGGGACTAGCGACTCAAGGGCAGTTCTTC. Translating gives CASSPPGLATQGQFF.

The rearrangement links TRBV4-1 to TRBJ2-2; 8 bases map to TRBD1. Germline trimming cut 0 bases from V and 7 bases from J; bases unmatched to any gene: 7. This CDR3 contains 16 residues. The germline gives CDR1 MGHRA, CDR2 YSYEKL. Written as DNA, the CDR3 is TGCGCCAGCAGCCAAGAACGGACAGGGAGAGGCGGGGAGCTGTTTTTT. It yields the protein CASSQERTGRGGELFF.

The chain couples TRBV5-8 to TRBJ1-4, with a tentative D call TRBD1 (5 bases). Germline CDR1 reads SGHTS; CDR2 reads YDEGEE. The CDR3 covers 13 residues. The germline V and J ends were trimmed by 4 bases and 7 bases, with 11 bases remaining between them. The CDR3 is CASSLPGGEKLFF. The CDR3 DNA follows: TGTGCCAGCAGCCTGCCCGGGGGTGAAAAACTGTTTTTT.

As DNA, the CDR3 is TGTGCCAGCAGCGGACTAGCGGGCGGGGGAGGAAACATTCAGTACTTC. This translates into CASSGLAGGGGNIQYF. This chain joins TRBV9 and TRBJ2-4; the match to TRBD2 covers 10 bases. Per the germline V gene, CDR1 is SGDLS and CDR2 is YYNGEE. Trimming cost V 3 bases and J 6 bases; bases outside gene matches: 9. This CDR3 has 16 residues.

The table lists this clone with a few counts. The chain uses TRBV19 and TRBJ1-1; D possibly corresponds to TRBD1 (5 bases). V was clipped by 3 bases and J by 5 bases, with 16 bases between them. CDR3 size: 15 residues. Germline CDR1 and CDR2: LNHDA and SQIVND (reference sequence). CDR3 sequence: CASSMVLGEGTEAFF. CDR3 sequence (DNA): TGTGCCAGTAGTATGGTCCTTGGGGAGGGGACTGAAGCTTTCTTT.

The CDR3 loop is CASSEAGGPETQYF. CDR3 nucleotide sequence: TGTGCCAGCAGCGAAGCGGGAGGGCCAGAGACCCAGTACTTC. The V and J genes are TRBV14 and TRBJ2-5; TRBD2 agrees at 10 bases. Germline trimming cut 5 bases from V and 4 bases from J; bases unmatched to any gene: 4. This CDR3 has 14 amino acids. Germline assignment: CDR1 SGHDN and CDR2 FVKESK.

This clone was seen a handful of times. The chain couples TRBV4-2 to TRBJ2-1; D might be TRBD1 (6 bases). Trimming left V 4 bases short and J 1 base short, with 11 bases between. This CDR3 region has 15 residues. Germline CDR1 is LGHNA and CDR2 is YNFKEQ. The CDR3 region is CASSPRTDSYNEQFF. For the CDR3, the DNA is TGTGCCAGCAGCCCGCGGACAGATTCCTACAATGAGCAGTTCTTC.

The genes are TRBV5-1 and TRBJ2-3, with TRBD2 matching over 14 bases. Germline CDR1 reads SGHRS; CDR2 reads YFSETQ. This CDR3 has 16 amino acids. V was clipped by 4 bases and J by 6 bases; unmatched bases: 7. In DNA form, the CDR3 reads TGCGCCAGCAGCCCGGGACTAGCGGGGGCACGGGATACGCAGTATTTT. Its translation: CASSPGLAGARDTQYF.

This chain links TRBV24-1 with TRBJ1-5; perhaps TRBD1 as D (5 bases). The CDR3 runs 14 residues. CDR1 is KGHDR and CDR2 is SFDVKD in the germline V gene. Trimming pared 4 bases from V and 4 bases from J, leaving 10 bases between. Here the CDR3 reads CATSEPGSNQPQHF. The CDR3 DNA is TGTGCCACCAGTGAGCCAGGGTCTAATCAGCCCCAGCATTTT.

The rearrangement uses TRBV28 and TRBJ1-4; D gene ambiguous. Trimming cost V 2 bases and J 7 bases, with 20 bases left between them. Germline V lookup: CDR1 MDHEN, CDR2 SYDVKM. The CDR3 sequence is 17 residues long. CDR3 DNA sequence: TGTGCCAGCAGTTTACGCCGGTCGGTTTATATTTCTGAAAAACTGTTTTTT. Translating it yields CASSLRRSVYISEKLFF.

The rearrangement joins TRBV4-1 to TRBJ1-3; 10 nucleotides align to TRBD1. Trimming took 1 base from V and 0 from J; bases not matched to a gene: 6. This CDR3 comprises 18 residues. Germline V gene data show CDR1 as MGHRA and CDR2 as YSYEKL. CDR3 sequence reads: CASSQVTGTGASGNTIYF. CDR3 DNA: TGCGCCAGCAGCCAAGTTACCGGGACAGGGGCCTCTGGAAACACCATATATTTT.

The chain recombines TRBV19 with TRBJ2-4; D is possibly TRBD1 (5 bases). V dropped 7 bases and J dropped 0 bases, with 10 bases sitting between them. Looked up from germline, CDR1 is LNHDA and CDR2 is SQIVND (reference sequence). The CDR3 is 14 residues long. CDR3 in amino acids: CASKVGQAKNIQYF. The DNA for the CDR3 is TGTGCCAGTAAGGTGGGGCAAGCCAAAAACATTCAGTACTTC.

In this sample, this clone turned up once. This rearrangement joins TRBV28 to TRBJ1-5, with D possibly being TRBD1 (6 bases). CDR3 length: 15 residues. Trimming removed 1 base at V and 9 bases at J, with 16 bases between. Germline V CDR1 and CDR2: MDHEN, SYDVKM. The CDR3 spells CASSLYRQGLGPQHF. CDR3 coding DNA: TGTGCCAGCAGTTTATATCGTCAGGGGCTAGGGCCCCAGCATTTT.